The TCR beta chain described here comes from a study of T cells in Graves' hyperthyroidism and ophthalmopathy. The J segment lost 1 base and the V segment lost 8 bases, leaving 8 bases of the junction unmatched. This CDR3 is 14 amino acids long. Germline V gene data show CDR1 as SQVTM and CDR2 as ANQGSEA. Amplified TCR beta CDR3 regions came from RNA transcripts. The primer set for the first-round RT-PCR of the TCR CDR3 was HTBI. TCRdb independently ran MiXCR on the multiplex PCR reads; one entry per CDR3 protein. Of 550,000 to 850,000 distinct CDR3 sequences detected, around 19% appear once; the ten largest clones hold roughly 17%. Patients aged 18 to 65 had newly diagnosed hyperthyroidism lasting under 2 months. Diagnoses used clinical symptoms, serum thyroxine and TRAb, thyroid ultrasound and orbital computed tomography. The sample of blood was obtained at first hyperthyroidism diagnosis (before any ophthalmopathy symptoms).

This clonotype was sampled from a woman in her forties or fifties with Graves' hyperthyroidism that later progressed to Graves' ophthalmopathy. Sequenced: blood. The rearrangement uses TRBV29-1 and TRBJ1-5; 7 bases line up with TRBD1. CDR3 region: CSIVTGQSNQPQHF. The DNA for the CDR3 is TGCAGCATTGTTACGGGACAGAGCAATCAGCCCCAGCATTTT.